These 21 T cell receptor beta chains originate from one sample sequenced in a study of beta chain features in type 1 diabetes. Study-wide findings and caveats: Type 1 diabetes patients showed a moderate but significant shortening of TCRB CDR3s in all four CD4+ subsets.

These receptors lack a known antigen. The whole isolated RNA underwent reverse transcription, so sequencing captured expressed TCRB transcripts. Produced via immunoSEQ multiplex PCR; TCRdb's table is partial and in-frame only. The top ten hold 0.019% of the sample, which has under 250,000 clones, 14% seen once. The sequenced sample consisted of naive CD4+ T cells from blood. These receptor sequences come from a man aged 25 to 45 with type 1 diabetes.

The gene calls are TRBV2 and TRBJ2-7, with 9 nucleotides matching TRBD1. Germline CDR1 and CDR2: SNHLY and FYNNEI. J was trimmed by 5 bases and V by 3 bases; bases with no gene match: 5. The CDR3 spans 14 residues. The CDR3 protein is CASSERQGEDEQYF. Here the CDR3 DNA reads TGTGCCAGCAGTGAGCGACAGGGGGAGGACGAGCAGTACTTC. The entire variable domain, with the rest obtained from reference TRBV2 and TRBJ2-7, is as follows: EPEVTQTPSHQVTQMGQEVILRCVPISNHLYFYWYRQILGQKVEFLVSFYNNEISEKSEIFDDQFSVERPDGSNFTLKIRSTKLEDSAMYFCASSERQGEDEQYFGPGTRLTVT.

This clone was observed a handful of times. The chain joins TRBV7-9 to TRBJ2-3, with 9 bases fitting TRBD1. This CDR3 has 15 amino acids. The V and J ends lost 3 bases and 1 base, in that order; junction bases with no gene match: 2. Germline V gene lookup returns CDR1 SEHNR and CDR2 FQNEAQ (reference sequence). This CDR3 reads CASSFGDRGTDTQYF. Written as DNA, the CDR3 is TGTGCCAGCAGCTTTGGGGACAGGGGCACAGATACGCAGTATTTT.

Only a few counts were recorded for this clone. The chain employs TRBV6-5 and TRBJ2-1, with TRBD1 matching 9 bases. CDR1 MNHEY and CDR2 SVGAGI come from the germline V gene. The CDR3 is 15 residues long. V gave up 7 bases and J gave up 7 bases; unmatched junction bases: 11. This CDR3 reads CASTDPGQGFNEQFF. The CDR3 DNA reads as TGTGCCAGCACCGACCCGGGACAGGGTTTTAATGAGCAGTTCTTC.

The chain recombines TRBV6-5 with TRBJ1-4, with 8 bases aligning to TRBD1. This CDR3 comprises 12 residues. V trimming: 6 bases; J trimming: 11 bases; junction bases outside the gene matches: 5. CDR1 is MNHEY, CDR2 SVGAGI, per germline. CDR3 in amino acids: CASSPDRDKLFF. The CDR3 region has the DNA TGTGCCAGCAGCCCGGACAGGGACAAACTGTTTTTT.

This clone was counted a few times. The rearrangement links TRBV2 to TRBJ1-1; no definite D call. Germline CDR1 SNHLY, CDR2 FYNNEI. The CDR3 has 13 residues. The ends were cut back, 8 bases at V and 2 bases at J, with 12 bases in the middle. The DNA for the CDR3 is TGTGCCAGCGCCCCGGTGAGCAACACTGAAGCTTTCTTT. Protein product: CASAPVSNTEAFF.

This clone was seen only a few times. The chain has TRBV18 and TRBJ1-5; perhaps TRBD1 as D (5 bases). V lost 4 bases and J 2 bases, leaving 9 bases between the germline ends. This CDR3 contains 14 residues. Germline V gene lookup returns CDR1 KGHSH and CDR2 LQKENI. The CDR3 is CASSQKQGNQPQHF. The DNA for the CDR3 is TGTGCCAGCTCACAAAAACAGGGCAATCAGCCCCAGCATTTT.

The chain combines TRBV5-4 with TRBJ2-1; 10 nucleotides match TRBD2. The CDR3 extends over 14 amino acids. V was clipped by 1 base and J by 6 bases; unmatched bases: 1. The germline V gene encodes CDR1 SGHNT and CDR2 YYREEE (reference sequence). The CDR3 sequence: CASSLTSGVNEQFF. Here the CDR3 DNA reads TGTGCCAGCAGCTTGACTAGCGGGGTCAATGAGCAGTTCTTC.

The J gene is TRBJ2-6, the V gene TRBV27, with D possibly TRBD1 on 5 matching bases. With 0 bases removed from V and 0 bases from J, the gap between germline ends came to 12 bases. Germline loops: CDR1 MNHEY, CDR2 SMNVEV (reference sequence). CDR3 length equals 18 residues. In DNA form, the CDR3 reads TGTGCCAGCAGTTTATCGCAGGGCCAAAGCTCTGGGGCCAACGTCCTGACTTTC. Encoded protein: CASSLSQGQSSGANVLTF.

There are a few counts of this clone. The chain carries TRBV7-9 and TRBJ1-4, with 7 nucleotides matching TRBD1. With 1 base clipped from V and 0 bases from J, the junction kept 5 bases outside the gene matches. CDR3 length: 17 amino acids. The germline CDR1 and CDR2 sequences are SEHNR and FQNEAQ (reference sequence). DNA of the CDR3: TGTGCCAGCAGCTTAGGTCGGGACAGCGCAACTAATGAAAAACTGTTTTTT. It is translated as CASSLGRDSATNEKLFF.

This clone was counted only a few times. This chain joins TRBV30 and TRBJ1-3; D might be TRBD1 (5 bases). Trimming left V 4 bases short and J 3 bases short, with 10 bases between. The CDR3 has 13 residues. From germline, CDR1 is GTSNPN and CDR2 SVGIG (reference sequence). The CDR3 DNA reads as TGTGCCTGGACTGCGGGGGTTGGAAACACCATATATTTT. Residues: CAWTAGVGNTIYF.

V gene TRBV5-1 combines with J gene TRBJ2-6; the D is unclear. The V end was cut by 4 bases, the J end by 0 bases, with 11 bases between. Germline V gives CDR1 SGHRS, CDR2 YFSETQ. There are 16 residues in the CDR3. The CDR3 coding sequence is TGCGCCAGCAGCCTGGAATCCGGCTCTGGGGCCAACGTCCTGACTTTC. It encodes CASSLESGSGANVLTF.

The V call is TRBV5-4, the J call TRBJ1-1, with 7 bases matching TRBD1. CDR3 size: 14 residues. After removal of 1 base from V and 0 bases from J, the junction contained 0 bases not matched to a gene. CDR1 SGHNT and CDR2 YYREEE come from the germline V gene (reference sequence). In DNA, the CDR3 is TGTGCCAGCAGCTTGCAGGGGGTGAACACTGAAGCTTTCTTT. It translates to CASSLQGVNTEAFF.

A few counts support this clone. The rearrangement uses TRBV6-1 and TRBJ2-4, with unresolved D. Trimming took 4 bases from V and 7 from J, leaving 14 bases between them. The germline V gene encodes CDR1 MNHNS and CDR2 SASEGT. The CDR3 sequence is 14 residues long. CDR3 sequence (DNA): TGTGCCAGCAGTGTGGATAACGGGTTGAACATTCAGTACTTC. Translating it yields CASSVDNGLNIQYF.

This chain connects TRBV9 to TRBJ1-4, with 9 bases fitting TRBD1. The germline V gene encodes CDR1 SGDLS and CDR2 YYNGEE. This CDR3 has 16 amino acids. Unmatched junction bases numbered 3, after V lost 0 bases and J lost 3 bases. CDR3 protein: CASSVVGTGPNEKLFF. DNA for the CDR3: TGTGCCAGCAGCGTAGTCGGGACAGGGCCTAATGAAAAACTGTTTTTT. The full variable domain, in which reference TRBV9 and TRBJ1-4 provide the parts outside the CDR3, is DSGVTQTPKHLITATGQRVTLRCSPRSGDLSVYWYQQSLDQGLQFLIQYYNGEERAKGNILERFSAQQFPDLHSELNLSSLELGDSALYFCASSVVGTGPNEKLFFGSGTQLSVL.

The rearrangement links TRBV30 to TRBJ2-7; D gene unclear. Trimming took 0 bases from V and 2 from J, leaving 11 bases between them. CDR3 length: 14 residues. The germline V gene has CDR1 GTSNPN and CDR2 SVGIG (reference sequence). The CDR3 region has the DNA TGTGCCTGGAGTGTAAGTGGCCTAGCCTACGAGCAGTACTTC. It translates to CAWSVSGLAYEQYF.

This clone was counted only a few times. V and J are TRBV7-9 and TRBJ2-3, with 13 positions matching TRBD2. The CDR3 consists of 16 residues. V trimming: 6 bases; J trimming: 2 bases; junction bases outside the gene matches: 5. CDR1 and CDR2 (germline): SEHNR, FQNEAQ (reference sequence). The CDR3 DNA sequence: TGTGCCAGCAGAGAGGGACTAGCGGGGAACACAGATACGCAGTATTTT. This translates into CASREGLAGNTDTQYF.

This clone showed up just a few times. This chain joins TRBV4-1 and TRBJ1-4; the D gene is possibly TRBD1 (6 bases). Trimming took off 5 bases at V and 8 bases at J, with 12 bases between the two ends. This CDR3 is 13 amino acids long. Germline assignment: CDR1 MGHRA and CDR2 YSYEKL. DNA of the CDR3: TGCGCCAGCAGCGTCCTGAGGGGGGAAAAACTGTTTTTT. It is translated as CASSVLRGEKLFF.

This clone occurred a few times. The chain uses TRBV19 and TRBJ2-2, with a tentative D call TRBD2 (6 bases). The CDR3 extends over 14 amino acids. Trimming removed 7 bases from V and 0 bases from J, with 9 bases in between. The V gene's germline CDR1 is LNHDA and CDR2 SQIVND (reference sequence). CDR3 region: CASKAGPNTGELFF. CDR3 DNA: TGTGCCAGTAAGGCGGGGCCGAACACCGGGGAGCTGTTTTTT.

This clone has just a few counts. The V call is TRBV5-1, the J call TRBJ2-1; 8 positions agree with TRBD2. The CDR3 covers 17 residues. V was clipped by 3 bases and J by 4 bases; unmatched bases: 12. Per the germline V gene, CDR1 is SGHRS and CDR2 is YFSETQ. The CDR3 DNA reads TGCGCCAGCAGCTCCGGCTCTCGTCCGGGGGGGTACAATGAGCAGTTCTTC. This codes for CASSSGSRPGGYNEQFF.

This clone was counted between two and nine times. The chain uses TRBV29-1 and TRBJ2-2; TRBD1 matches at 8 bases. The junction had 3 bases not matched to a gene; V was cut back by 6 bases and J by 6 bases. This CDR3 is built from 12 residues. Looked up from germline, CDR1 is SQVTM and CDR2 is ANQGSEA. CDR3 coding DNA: TGCAGCGTAGGACAGGGCCCCGGGGAGCTGTTTTTT. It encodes CSVGQGPGELFF.

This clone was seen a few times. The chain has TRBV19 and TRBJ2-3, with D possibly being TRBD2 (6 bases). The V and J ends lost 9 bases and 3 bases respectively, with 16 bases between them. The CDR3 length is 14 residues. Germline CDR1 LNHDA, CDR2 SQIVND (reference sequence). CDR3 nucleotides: TGTGCCAGCTCGAGACTAGGCGGGACAGATACGCAGTATTTT. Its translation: CASSRLGGTDTQYF.